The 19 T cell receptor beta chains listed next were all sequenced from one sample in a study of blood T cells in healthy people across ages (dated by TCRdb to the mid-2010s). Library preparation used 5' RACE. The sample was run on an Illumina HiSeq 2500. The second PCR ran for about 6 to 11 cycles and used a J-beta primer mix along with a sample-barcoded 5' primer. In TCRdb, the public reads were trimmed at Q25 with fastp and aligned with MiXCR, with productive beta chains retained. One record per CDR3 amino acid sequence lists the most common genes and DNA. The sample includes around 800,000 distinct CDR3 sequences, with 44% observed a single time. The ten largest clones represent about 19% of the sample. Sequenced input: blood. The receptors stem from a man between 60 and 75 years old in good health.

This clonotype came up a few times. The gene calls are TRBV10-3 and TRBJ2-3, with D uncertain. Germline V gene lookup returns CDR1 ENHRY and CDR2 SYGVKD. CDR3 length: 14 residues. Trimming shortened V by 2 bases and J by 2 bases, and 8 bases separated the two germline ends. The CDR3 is CAISEGKSTDTQYF. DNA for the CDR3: TGTGCCATCAGTGAGGGCAAATCCACAGATACGCAGTATTTT.

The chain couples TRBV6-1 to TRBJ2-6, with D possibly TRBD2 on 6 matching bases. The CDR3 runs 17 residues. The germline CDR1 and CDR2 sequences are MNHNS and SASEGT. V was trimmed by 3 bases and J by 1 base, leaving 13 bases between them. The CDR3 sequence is CASSESGTPSGANVLTF. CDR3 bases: TGTGCCAGCAGTGAGTCCGGGACTCCGTCTGGGGCCAACGTCCTGACTTTC.

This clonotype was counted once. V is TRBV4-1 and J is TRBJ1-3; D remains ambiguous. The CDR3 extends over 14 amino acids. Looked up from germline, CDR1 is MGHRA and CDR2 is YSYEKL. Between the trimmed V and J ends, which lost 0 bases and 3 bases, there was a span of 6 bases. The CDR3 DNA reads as TGCGCCAGCAGCCAAGATAACCTTGGAAACACCATATATTTT. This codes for CASSQDNLGNTIYF.

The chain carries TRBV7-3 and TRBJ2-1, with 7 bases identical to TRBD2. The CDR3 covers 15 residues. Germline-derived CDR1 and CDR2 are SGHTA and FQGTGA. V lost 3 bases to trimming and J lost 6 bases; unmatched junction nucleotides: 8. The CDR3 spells CASSLTGRPVNEQFF. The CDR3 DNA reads TGTGCCAGCAGCTTGACCGGGAGGCCCGTCAATGAGCAGTTCTTC.

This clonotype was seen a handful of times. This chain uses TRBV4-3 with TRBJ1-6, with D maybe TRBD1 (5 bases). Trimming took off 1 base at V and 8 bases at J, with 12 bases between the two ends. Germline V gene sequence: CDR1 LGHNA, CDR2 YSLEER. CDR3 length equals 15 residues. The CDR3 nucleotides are TGCGCCAGCAGCCAAGTTAACAGGAAGGATTCACCCCTCCACTTT. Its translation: CASSQVNRKDSPLHF.

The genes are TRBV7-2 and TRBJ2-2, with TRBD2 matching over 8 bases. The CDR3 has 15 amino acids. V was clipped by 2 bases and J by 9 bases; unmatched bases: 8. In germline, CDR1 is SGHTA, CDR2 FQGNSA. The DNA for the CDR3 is TGTGCCAGCAGCTTATCGGGGGGGACCCACCGGGAGCTGTTTTTT. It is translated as CASSLSGGTHRELFF.

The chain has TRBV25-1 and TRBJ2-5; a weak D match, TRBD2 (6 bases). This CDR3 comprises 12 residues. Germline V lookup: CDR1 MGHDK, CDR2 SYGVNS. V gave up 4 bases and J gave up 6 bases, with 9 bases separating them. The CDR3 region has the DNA TGTGCCAGCAGTGTAGGGAGGCAGACCCAGTACTTC. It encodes CASSVGRQTQYF.

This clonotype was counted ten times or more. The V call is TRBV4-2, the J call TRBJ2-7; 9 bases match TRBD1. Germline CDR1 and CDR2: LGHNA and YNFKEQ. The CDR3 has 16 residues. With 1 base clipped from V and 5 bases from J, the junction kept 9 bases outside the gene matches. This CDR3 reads CASSQGSGQGYHEQYF. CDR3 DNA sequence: TGTGCCAGCAGCCAAGGGTCTGGACAGGGGTACCACGAGCAGTACTTC.

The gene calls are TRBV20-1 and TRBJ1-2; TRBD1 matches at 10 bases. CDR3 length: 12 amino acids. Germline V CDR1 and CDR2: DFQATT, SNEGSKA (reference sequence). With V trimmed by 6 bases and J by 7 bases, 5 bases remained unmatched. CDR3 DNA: TGCAGTGCCCAGACAGGGGGCGGTGGCTACACCTTC. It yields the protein CSAQTGGGGYTF.

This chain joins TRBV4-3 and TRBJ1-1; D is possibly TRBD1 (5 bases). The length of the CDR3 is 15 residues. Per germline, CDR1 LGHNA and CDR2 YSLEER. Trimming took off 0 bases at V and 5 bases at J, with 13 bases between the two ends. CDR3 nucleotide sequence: TGCGCCAGCAGCCAAGATCATCTTGGGGGGACTGAAGCTTTCTTT. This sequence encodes CASSQDHLGGTEAFF.

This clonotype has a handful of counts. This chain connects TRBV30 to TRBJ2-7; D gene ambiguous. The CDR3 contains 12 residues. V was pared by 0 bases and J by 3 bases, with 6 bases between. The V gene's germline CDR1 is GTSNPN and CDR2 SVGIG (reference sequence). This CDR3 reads CAWSVLGYEQYF. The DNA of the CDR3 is TGTGCCTGGAGTGTACTGGGCTACGAGCAGTACTTC.

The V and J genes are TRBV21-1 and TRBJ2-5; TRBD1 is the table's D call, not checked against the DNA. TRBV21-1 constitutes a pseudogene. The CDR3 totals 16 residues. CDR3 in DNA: TGTGCCAGCAGCAAAAGGAGGGGGCGCGTGCAAGAGACCCAGTACTTC. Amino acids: CASSKRRGRVQETQYF.

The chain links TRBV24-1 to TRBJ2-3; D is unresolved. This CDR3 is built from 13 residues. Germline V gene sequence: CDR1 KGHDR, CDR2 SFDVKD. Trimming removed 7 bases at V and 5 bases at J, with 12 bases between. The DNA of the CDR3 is TGTGCCACCAGCGCCGCCCACGGAGATACGCAGTATTTT. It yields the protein CATSAAHGDTQYF.

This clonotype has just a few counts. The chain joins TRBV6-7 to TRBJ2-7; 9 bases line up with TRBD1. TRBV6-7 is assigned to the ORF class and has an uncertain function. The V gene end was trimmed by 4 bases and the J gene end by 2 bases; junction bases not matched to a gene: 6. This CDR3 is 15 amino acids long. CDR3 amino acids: CASSFAGTGTYEQYF. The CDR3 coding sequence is TGTGCCAGCAGTTTTGCCGGGACAGGGACCTACGAGCAGTACTTC.

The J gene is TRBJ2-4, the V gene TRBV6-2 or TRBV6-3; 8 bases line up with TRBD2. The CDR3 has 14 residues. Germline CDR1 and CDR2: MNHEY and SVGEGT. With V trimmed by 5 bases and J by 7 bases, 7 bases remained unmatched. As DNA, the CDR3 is TGTGCCAGCAGTGGAAGCGGGGGTGGCAACATTCAGTACTTC. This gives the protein CASSGSGGGNIQYF.

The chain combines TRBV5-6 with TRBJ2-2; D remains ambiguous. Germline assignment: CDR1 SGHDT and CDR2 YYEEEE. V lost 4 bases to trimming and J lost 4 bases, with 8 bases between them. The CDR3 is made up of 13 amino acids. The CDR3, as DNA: TGTGCCAGCAGCACTACGCCCACCGGGGAGCTGTTTTTT. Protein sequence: CASSTTPTGELFF.

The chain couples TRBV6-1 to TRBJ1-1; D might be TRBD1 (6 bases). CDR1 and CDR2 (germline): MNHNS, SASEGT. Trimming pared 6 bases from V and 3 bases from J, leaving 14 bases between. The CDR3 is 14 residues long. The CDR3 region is CASSVGGSYTEAFF. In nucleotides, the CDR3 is TGTGCCAGCAGCGTGGGGGGCAGTTACACTGAAGCTTTCTTT.

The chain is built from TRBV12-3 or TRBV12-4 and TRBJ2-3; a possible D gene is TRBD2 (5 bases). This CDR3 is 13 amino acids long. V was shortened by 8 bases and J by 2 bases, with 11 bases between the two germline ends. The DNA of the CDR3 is TGTGCCAGCTGTCAGACTACCACAGATACGCAGTATTTT. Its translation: CASCQTTTDTQYF.

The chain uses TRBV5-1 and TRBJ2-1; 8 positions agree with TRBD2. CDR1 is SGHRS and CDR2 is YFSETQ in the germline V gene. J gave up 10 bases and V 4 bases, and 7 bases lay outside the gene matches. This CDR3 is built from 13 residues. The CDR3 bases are TGCGCCAGCAGCCCGAGAGCGGGGGACGAGCAGTTCTTC. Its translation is CASSPRAGDEQFF.